A selection of T cell receptor beta chains follows, all from one sample in a study of blood T cell repertoires in COVID-19. Method: immunoSEQ multiplex PCR; TCRdb's copy keeps in-frame clones and lacks some. The data hold over 200,000 clones, with about 73% observed a single time. Material for sequencing was peripheral blood. The source is a woman of 80 years or more with acute or convalescent COVID-19. Both conserved end residues are part of each CDR3. Fields, in order: J gene, V gene, D gene, CDR3 length, clone size, CDR3 protein, CDR3 DNA. A D gene is named only where the DNA matches it firmly. Rows give clone size only sometimes, using once, few, many, or a class for an expanded clone.

J gene: TRBJ1-2; V gene: TRBV9; D gene: .; CDR3 length: 15; clone size: .; CDR3 protein: CASSVGQTLNYGYTF; CDR3 DNA: TGTGCCAGCAGCGTTGGACAAACACTTAACTATGGCTACACCTTC
J gene: TRBJ2-7; V gene: TRBV20-1; D gene: TRBD1; CDR3 length: 11; clone size: .; CDR3 protein: CSAKDREVQYF; CDR3 DNA: TGCAGTGCCAAGGACAGGGAGGTACAGTACTTC
J gene: TRBJ1-5; V gene: TRBV19; D gene: TRBD1; CDR3 length: 17; clone size: .; CDR3 protein: CASSMGQGRFSNQPQHF; CDR3 DNA: TGTGCCAGTAGTATGGGACAGGGGCGGTTTAGCAATCAGCCCCAGCATTTT
J gene: TRBJ2-1; V gene: TRBV2; D gene: TRBD2; CDR3 length: 15; clone size: .; CDR3 protein: CASSRTSESYNEQFF; CDR3 DNA: TGTGCCAGCAGCCGGACTAGCGAATCCTACAATGAGCAGTTCTTC
J gene: TRBJ2-5; V gene: TRBV7-2; D gene: .; CDR3 length: 16; clone size: .; CDR3 protein: CASSLTPTRGQETQYF; CDR3 DNA: TGTGCCAGCAGCTTAACGCCCACCCGCGGCCAAGAGACCCAGTACTTC
J gene: TRBJ1-5; V gene: TRBV6-1; D gene: .; CDR3 length: 16; clone size: .; CDR3 protein: CASSEYGRGYNQPQHF; CDR3 DNA: TGTGCCAGCAGTGAATATGGCAGGGGATACAATCAGCCCCAGCATTTT
J gene: TRBJ2-3; V gene: TRBV11-3; D gene: TRBD1; CDR3 length: 16; clone size: few; CDR3 protein: CASSLGAGTGLDTQYF; CDR3 DNA: TGTGCCAGCAGCTTAGGGGCCGGGACAGGGTTGGATACGCAGTATTTT
J gene: TRBJ2-6; V gene: TRBV3-1/TRBV3-2; D gene: .; CDR3 length: 16; clone size: few; CDR3 protein: CASSLRLSSGANVLTF; CDR3 DNA: TGTGCCAGCAGCCTCCGCCTGAGCTCTGGGGCCAACGTCCTGACTTTC
J gene: TRBJ2-3; V gene: TRBV5-1; D gene: TRBD2; CDR3 length: 18; clone size: .; CDR3 protein: CASSLGALAGGSTDTQYF; CDR3 DNA: TGCGCCAGCAGCTTGGGAGCCTTAGCGGGAGGGAGCACAGATACGCAGTATTTT
J gene: TRBJ2-3; V gene: TRBV6-2/TRBV6-3; D gene: TRBD2; CDR3 length: 16; clone size: .; CDR3 protein: CASSRLAGVRGDTQYF; CDR3 DNA: TGTGCCAGCAGTCGTCTAGCGGGGGTGAGGGGAGATACGCAGTATTTT
J gene: TRBJ2-5; V gene: TRBV7-9; D gene: .; CDR3 length: 14; clone size: .; CDR3 protein: CASSLDITGETQYF; CDR3 DNA: TGTGCCAGCAGCTTAGACATTACAGGAGAGACCCAGTACTTC
J gene: TRBJ1-4; V gene: TRBV11-2; D gene: .; CDR3 length: 13; clone size: .; CDR3 protein: CASSLGTAEKLFF; CDR3 DNA: TGTGCCAGCAGCTTAGGCACAGCTGAAAAACTGTTTTTT
J gene: TRBJ2-5; V gene: TRBV5-1; D gene: TRBD2; CDR3 length: 16; clone size: .; CDR3 protein: CASSFSPAGGQETQYF; CDR3 DNA: TGCGCCAGCAGCTTCAGCCCTGCGGGGGGGCAAGAGACCCAGTACTTC